These 23 T cell receptor beta chains originate from one sample sequenced in a study of blood T cell repertoires in COVID-19. Produced via immunoSEQ multiplex PCR; TCRdb's table is partial and in-frame only. The sample includes a few hundred thousand clones, more than 65% of them seen just once. The specimen sequenced was peripheral blood. The receptors shown here come from a woman under 30 with acute or convalescent COVID-19.

The rearrangement links TRBV7-3 to TRBJ2-7; 8 nucleotides align to TRBD1. The ends lost 4 bases at V and 6 bases at J; junction bases unmatched: 5. This CDR3 is built from 13 residues. CDR1 SGHTA and CDR2 FQGTGA come from the germline V gene. In nucleotides, the CDR3 is TGTGCCAGCAGCTCCGGGACAGGTGGCGAGCAGTACTTC. Translation: CASSSGTGGEQYF.

The chain carries TRBV3-1 (or the pseudogene TRBV3-2) and TRBJ2-7; TRBD2 matches 11 bases. The J segment lost 7 bases and the V segment lost 1 base, leaving 6 bases of the junction unmatched. Germline values: CDR1 LGHDT, CDR2 YNNKEL (reference sequence). The CDR3 is made up of 15 amino acids. The CDR3 coding sequence is TGTGCCAGCAGCCAAGTTTCCCTAGCGGGAGGTGAGCAGTACTTC. This sequence encodes CASSQVSLAGGEQYF.

This chain links TRBV2 with TRBJ2-5, with 7 bases matching TRBD2. Germline loops: CDR1 SNHLY, CDR2 FYNNEI. CDR3 length: 12 residues. Trimming cost V 5 bases and J 9 bases; bases outside gene matches: 6. CDR3 DNA: TGTGCCAGCAGTCGGGCGGGGGAGGCCCAGTACTTC. Translating it yields CASSRAGEAQYF. The entire variable domain, with the rest obtained from reference TRBV2 and TRBJ2-5, is as follows: EPEVTQTPSHQVTQMGQEVILRCVPISNHLYFYWYRQILGQKVEFLVSFYNNEISEKSEIFDDQFSVERPDGSNFTLKIRSTKLEDSAMYFCASSRAGEAQYFGPGTRLLVL.

This clone was seen a few times. The chain joins TRBV19 to TRBJ1-5, with D tentatively TRBD1 (5 bases). The germline V and J ends were trimmed by 6 bases and 0 bases, with 9 bases remaining between them. CDR3 length equals 14 residues. In germline, CDR1 is LNHDA, CDR2 SQIVND (reference sequence). The CDR3 nucleotides are TGTGCCAGTAGGTCCCAGGGTAGCAATCAGCCCCAGCATTTT. This gives the protein CASRSQGSNQPQHF.

Points on this clone: The same CDR3 arises from other DNA sequences in this sample as well. The genes are TRBV6-2 or TRBV6-3 and TRBJ2-4, with a weak D call TRBD1 (5 bases). The germline CDR1 and CDR2 sequences are MNHEY and SVGEGT. The CDR3 totals 14 residues. Trimming removed 2 bases at V and 1 base at J, with 6 bases between. CDR3 bases: TGTGCCAGCAGTTACGCAGGGGCCAAAAACATTCAGTACTTC. It specifies CASSYAGAKNIQYF.

This rearrangement joins TRBV6-2 or TRBV6-3 to TRBJ2-7, with a tentative D call TRBD2 (6 bases). Trimming took off 2 bases at V and 6 bases at J, with 23 bases between the two ends. Germline V gene lookup returns CDR1 MNHEY and CDR2 SVGEGT. This CDR3 spans 17 amino acids. The CDR3 DNA sequence: TGTGCCAGCAGTTACGGGGTGGGTAGCGATAGCGGAACCGAGCAGTACTTC. Amino acid sequence: CASSYGVGSDSGTEQYF.

The chain has TRBV28 and TRBJ1-2; D is ambiguous. The V gene's germline CDR1 is MDHEN and CDR2 SYDVKM. This CDR3 has 11 amino acids. The germline V and J ends were trimmed by 6 bases and 3 bases, with 5 bases remaining between them. The CDR3 region is CASSIDYGYTF. In DNA, the CDR3 is TGTGCCAGCAGCATAGACTATGGCTACACCTTC.

In nucleotides, the CDR3 is TGTGCCAGCAGCTTGGCCCTAGTTTTTCCGCTGAACACTGAAGCTTTCTTT. Translated, it gives CASSLALVFPLNTEAFF. The V and J genes are TRBV5-6 and TRBJ1-1; D unclear. V was pared by 0 bases and J by 0 bases, with 15 bases between. In germline, CDR1 is SGHDT, CDR2 YYEEEE. The CDR3 spans 17 residues.

The J gene is TRBJ2-4, the V gene TRBV5-1, with no clear D. Per the germline V gene, CDR1 is SGHRS and CDR2 is YFSETQ. The CDR3 has 13 amino acids. The ends were cut back, 0 bases at V and 6 bases at J, with 7 bases in the middle. CDR3 coding DNA: TGCGCCAGCAGCTTGGACAGAACAAACATTCAGTACTTC. Protein product: CASSLDRTNIQYF.

The chain combines TRBV9 with TRBJ2-1; 10 nucleotides align to TRBD2. V was clipped by 0 bases and J by 2 bases; unmatched bases: 2. Germline CDR1 and CDR2: SGDLS and YYNGEE. The CDR3 extends over 16 amino acids. CDR3 DNA: TGTGCCAGCAGCGTAGGTACTAGCGGGGCCTACAATGAGCAGTTCTTC. This gives the protein CASSVGTSGAYNEQFF.

The chain joins TRBV19 to TRBJ1-2; 12 nucleotides align to TRBD1. The junction had 8 bases not matched to a gene; V was cut back by 5 bases and J by 1 base. CDR3 length equals 17 residues. In germline, CDR1 is LNHDA, CDR2 SQIVND (reference sequence). This CDR3 reads CASSALGQGAINYGYTF. The CDR3 DNA is TGTGCCAGTAGTGCACTGGGACAGGGGGCGATTAACTATGGCTACACCTTC.

About this clone itself: The junction departs from the called germline gene at one end, perhaps through a read error. The gene calls are TRBV6-2 or TRBV6-3 and TRBJ2-7; 13 bases align to TRBD2. The length of the CDR3 is 15 residues. Germline loops: CDR1 MNHEY, CDR2 SVGEGT. The CDR3 region is CASSHGLAGDLDPDF. The CDR3 bases are TGTGCCAGCAGTCATGGACTAGCGGGAGATCTCGACCCGGACTTC.

This clone has a single count. The chain is built from TRBV18 and TRBJ1-5; 8 bases are shared with TRBD1. The junction had 7 bases not matched to a gene; V was cut back by 8 bases and J by 7 bases. The CDR3 runs to 13 residues. Germline V CDR1 and CDR2: KGHSH, LQKENI. CDR3 sequence (DNA): TGTGCCAGCGACAGGGGAGCGGGACAGCCCCAGCATTTT. Protein sequence: CASDRGAGQPQHF.

CDR3 protein: CASPPDREIQETQYF. CDR3 DNA sequence: TGTGCCAGTCCCCCGGACAGAGAAATACAAGAGACCCAGTACTTC. The chain couples TRBV27 to TRBJ2-5, with D tentatively TRBD1 (6 bases). V dropped 9 bases and J dropped 2 bases, with 19 bases sitting between them. Germline lookup yields CDR1 MNHEY and CDR2 SMNVEV (reference sequence). There are 15 residues in the CDR3.

In DNA, the CDR3 is TGTGCCAGCTCGGCAGTGAATGAAAAACTGTTTTTT. Translated: CASSAVNEKLFF. The rearrangement joins TRBV18 to TRBJ1-4; no clear D. CDR1 and CDR2 (germline): KGHSH, LQKENI. This CDR3 is 12 amino acids long. The ends were cut back, 6 bases at V and 5 bases at J, with 7 bases in the middle.

The gene calls are TRBV28 and TRBJ1-2; perhaps TRBD1 as D (6 bases). With 6 bases removed from V and 8 bases from J, the gap between germline ends came to 19 bases. Germline assignment: CDR1 MDHEN and CDR2 SYDVKM. The CDR3 is 14 residues long. The CDR3 region is CASSSSGGAGGYTF. CDR3 coding DNA: TGTGCCAGCAGCTCGAGTGGGGGGGCCGGCGGCTACACCTTC.

The rearrangement uses TRBV6-5 and TRBJ2-5; D may be TRBD2 (6 bases). V gave up 2 bases and J gave up 5 bases, with 12 bases separating them. Germline V lookup: CDR1 MNHEY, CDR2 SVGAGI. This CDR3 comprises 14 residues. CDR3 nucleotides: TGTGCCAGCAGTTACGGCGGGATTGGGGAGACCCAGTACTTC. It specifies CASSYGGIGETQYF.

The chain has TRBV27 and TRBJ2-2; 7 nucleotides line up with TRBD1. The length of the CDR3 is 14 residues. CDR1 is MNHEY, CDR2 SMNVEV, per germline (reference sequence). V shed 10 bases, J shed 4 bases, and the junction held 9 bases outside the gene matches. CDR3 region: CATQVTGATGELFF. In DNA, the CDR3 is TGTGCCACCCAAGTTACAGGGGCCACCGGGGAGCTGTTTTTT.

The gene calls are TRBV11-3 and TRBJ2-3; 8 positions match TRBD2. CDR3 length: 15 residues. The V gene end was trimmed by 1 base and the J gene end by 5 bases; junction bases not matched to a gene: 5. Germline CDR1 reads SGHNT; CDR2 reads YENEEA. The CDR3 reads CASSLGAGVGDTQYF. CDR3 bases: TGTGCCAGCAGCTTAGGAGCGGGAGTCGGAGATACGCAGTATTTT. Filled out from reference TRBV11-3 and TRBJ2-3, the complete variable domain reads EAGVVQSPRYKIIEKKQPVAFWCNPISGHNTLYWYLQNLGQGPELLIRYENEEAVDDSQLPKDRFSAERLKGVDSTLKIQPAELGDSAVYLCASSLGAGVGDTQYFGPGTRLTVL.

J is TRBJ2-7 and V is TRBV28, with a weak D call TRBD2 (6 bases). CDR1 is MDHEN, CDR2 SYDVKM, per germline. Trimming left V 3 bases short and J 6 bases short, with 15 bases between. CDR3 length equals 14 residues. CDR3 residues: CASSFGTLGAEQYF. The CDR3 nucleotides are TGTGCCAGCAGTTTTGGGACTCTGGGTGCCGAGCAGTACTTC.

The chain couples TRBV9 to TRBJ1-2, with a possible D match to TRBD1 (5 bases). Trimming cost V 0 bases and J 2 bases, with 11 bases left between them. The CDR3 spans 15 residues. Germline V lookup: CDR1 SGDLS, CDR2 YYNGEE. The CDR3 sequence: CASSVGQGNNYGYTF. In DNA, the CDR3 is TGTGCCAGCAGCGTAGGGCAGGGCAACAACTATGGCTACACCTTC.

This clone was detected only once. The chain couples TRBV2 to TRBJ2-7; 8 nucleotides align to TRBD2. V lost 4 bases to trimming and J lost 2 bases; unmatched junction nucleotides: 7. This CDR3 has 15 amino acids. Germline CDR1 is SNHLY and CDR2 is FYNNEI. The CDR3 loop is CASSAPGAGAYEQYF. The CDR3 coding sequence is TGTGCCAGCAGTGCTCCAGGAGCGGGGGCCTACGAGCAGTACTTC.

This sequence joins TRBV7-6 and TRBJ1-2, with 10 bases identical to TRBD1. The CDR3 has 16 amino acids. Germline-derived CDR1 and CDR2 are SGHVS and FNYEAQ. V was pared by 3 bases and J by 8 bases, with 12 bases of the junction left unmatched. Here the CDR3 reads CASSLGQGPAGEGYTF. CDR3 coding DNA: TGTGCCAGCAGCTTGGGACAGGGGCCCGCCGGGGAGGGCTACACCTTC.